The next 31 T cell receptor beta chains were all read from a single sample in a study of CD8+CD57+ T cells in acquired aplastic anemia. The use of genomic DNA as template underpinned the TCR beta VDJ and CDR3 profiling. TCRdb reprocessed the reads via MiXCR and lists one record per CDR3 protein. The table includes about half a million distinct CDR3 sequences, under 40% detected once. Selection for sequencing was limited to patients who had shown CD8+CD57+ cell expansion by flow cytometry. Input material: sorted CD4+, CD8+, or CD8+CD57+ T cells (not recorded which) from PBMCs. The receptors stem from a human donor with aplastic anemia.

This clonotype was counted a few times. The rearrangement uses TRBV3-1 and TRBJ2-5; 9 bases are shared with TRBD2. Germline-derived CDR1 and CDR2 are LGHDT and YNNKEL (reference sequence). V lost 4 bases to trimming and J lost 5 bases; unmatched junction nucleotides: 5. This CDR3 is 14 amino acids long. The DNA of the CDR3 is TGTGCCAGCAGCCCAAGCGGGGGGCTCGAGACCCAGTACTTC. It is translated as CASSPSGGLETQYF.

This clonotype has just a few counts. The rearrangement joins TRBV24-1 to TRBJ1-1, with D possibly TRBD1 on 5 matching bases. Looked up from germline, CDR1 is KGHDR and CDR2 is SFDVKD. Trimming stripped 2 bases from V and 1 base from J, with 19 bases between. The CDR3 extends over 18 amino acids. The CDR3 here is CATSDSRTGAWGNTEAFF. The CDR3 DNA sequence: TGTGCCACCAGTGATTCAAGAACAGGCGCCTGGGGGAACACTGAAGCTTTCTTT.

The chain recombines TRBV2 with TRBJ2-1; TRBD1 matches 9 bases. Germline loops: CDR1 SNHLY, CDR2 FYNNEI. This CDR3 contains 14 residues. J lost 7 bases, V lost 8 bases, and 9 bases had no gene match. The CDR3 coding sequence is TGTGCCAGCTCACGGGACAGGGATTCAAATGAGCAGTTCTTC. It yields the protein CASSRDRDSNEQFF.

The gene calls are TRBV7-8 and TRBJ2-5; TRBD2 might be the D (5 bases). V shed 5 bases and J shed 9 bases, with 28 bases lying between them. Per germline, CDR1 SGHVS and CDR2 FQNEAQ. This CDR3 has 17 amino acids. CDR3 sequence reads: CASSPHGRGCRQSAQYF. DNA of the CDR3: TGTGCCAGCAGCCCTCACGGCCGGGGTTGCCGGCAATCAGCCCAGTACTTC.

Comments on this clonotype: As the CDR3 is not closed by the conserved phenylalanine or tryptophan, this likely results from a read error. V and J are TRBV5-1 and TRBJ1-5; unclear D gene. Germline V CDR1 and CDR2: SGHRS, YFSETQ. Trimming took 3 bases from V and 7 from J, leaving 11 bases between them. This CDR3 region has 13 residues. In DNA, the CDR3 is TGCGCCAGCAGCTCGGACCCCGGGCAGCCCCAGCATTTG. Its protein is CASSSDPGQPQHL.

This clonotype was counted ten times or more. The chain uses TRBV7-9 and TRBJ2-3; no clear D gene. There are 14 residues in the CDR3. Trimming took off 4 bases at V and 2 bases at J, with 10 bases between the two ends. Germline values: CDR1 SEHNR, CDR2 FQNEAQ (reference sequence). The CDR3 protein is CASSSDWVTDTQYF. CDR3 sequence (DNA): TGTGCCAGCAGCTCAGACTGGGTCACAGATACGCAGTATTTT.

This clonotype was picked up many times. The rearrangement links TRBV9 to TRBJ2-7, with 9 bases lining up with TRBD1. The CDR3 is 14 amino acids. Germline CDR1 SGDLS, CDR2 YYNGEE. With V trimmed by 5 bases and J by 6 bases, 9 bases remained unmatched. The CDR3 DNA follows: TGTGCCAGCAGTATTGGGACAGGGAGATTCGAGCAGTACTTC. Protein sequence: CASSIGTGRFEQYF. Based on the CDR3 plus reference TRBV9 and TRBJ2-7, the full variable domain is DSGVTQTPKHLITATGQRVTLRCSPRSGDLSVYWYQQSLDQGLQFLIQYYNGEERAKGNILERFSAQQFPDLHSELNLSSLELGDSALYFCASSIGTGRFEQYFGPGTRLTVT.

This clonotype was counted between two and nine times. A junction end diverges from the germline sequence, so it may reflect a read error. This chain connects TRBV10-3 to TRBJ1-2; possible D gene TRBD1, 5 bases. Germline-derived CDR1 and CDR2 are ENHRY and SYGVKD. The CDR3 runs 13 residues. CDR3: CASSLDARAGYTF. Written as DNA, the CDR3 is TGTGCCAGCAGTTTAGACGCCAGGGCGGGCTACACCTTC.

This clonotype occurred a few times. The rearrangement links TRBV28 to TRBJ2-3, with 11 bases aligning to TRBD2. CDR3 length: 17 residues. Unmatched junction bases numbered 9, after V lost 5 bases and J lost 2 bases. CDR1 is MDHEN, CDR2 SYDVKM, per germline. The CDR3 nucleotides read TGTGCCAGCAGTGGGCAGCGACTAGCGGGAAACACAGATACGCAGTATTTT. Its translation is CASSGQRLAGNTDTQYF.

This clonotype was recorded at least ten times. V and J are TRBV29-1 and TRBJ2-7; 9 nucleotides line up with TRBD1. The V gene end was trimmed by 7 bases and the J gene end by 0 bases; junction bases not matched to a gene: 7. CDR1 and CDR2 (germline): SQVTM, ANQGSEA. This CDR3 comprises 14 residues. The CDR3, as DNA: TGCAGCGCCCTTCCGGGACAGGGCTCCTACGAGCAGTACTTC. Protein: CSALPGQGSYEQYF.

The chain combines TRBV20-1 with TRBJ1-1; no definite D call. This CDR3 is 14 amino acids long. The V end was cut by 2 bases, the J end by 1 base, with 11 bases between. CDR1 DFQATT and CDR2 SNEGSKA come from the germline V gene (reference sequence). The CDR3 loop reads CSARPGSQNTEAFF. The CDR3 DNA reads as TGCAGTGCTAGACCCGGGAGCCAGAACACTGAAGCTTTCTTT.

This clonotype has ten or more counts. The chain uses TRBV24-1 and TRBJ2-1; perhaps TRBD2 as D (5 bases). From germline, CDR1 is KGHDR and CDR2 SFDVKD. This CDR3 comprises 14 residues. Trimming shortened V by 7 bases and J by 9 bases, and 18 bases separated the two germline ends. CDR3 in DNA: TGTGCCACCAGGGCAGACGGATCCCGGGGTGAGCAGTTCTTC. Translating it yields CATRADGSRGEQFF.

The chain employs TRBV19 and TRBJ1-1; D unclear. The CDR3 length is 15 residues. Trimming stripped 3 bases from V and 3 bases from J, with 14 bases between. Looked up from germline, CDR1 is LNHDA and CDR2 is SQIVND (reference sequence). CDR3 DNA: TGTGCCAGTAGTATTTTAGGCTCCTTGGACACTGAAGCTTTCTTT. Translation: CASSILGSLDTEAFF. The whole variable domain, filled in from reference TRBV19 and TRBJ1-1, reads DGGITQSPKYLFRKEGQNVTLSCEQNLNHDAMYWYRQDPGQGLRLIYYSQIVNDFQKGDIAEGYSVSREKKESFPLTVTSAQKNPTAFYLCASSILGSLDTEAFFGQGTRLTVV.

This clonotype was seen repeatedly, ten times or more. This rearrangement joins TRBV7-9 to TRBJ2-7, with a tentative D call TRBD2 (6 bases). The CDR3 consists of 13 residues. V was shortened by 3 bases and J by 4 bases, with 10 bases between the two germline ends. Germline V CDR1 and CDR2: SEHNR, FQNEAQ (reference sequence). DNA for the CDR3: TGTGCCAGCAGCTTCGGACTACAGTACGAGCAGTACTTC. Translation gives CASSFGLQYEQYF.

This clonotype was detected a few times. This chain connects TRBV7-2 to TRBJ1-2, with a possible D match to TRBD1 (5 bases). V dropped 6 bases and J dropped 1 base, with 15 bases sitting between them. There are 15 residues in the CDR3. Germline lookup yields CDR1 SGHTA and CDR2 FQGNSA. The CDR3 DNA is TGTGCCAGCAGTTTTAGCGGGGCGGATAACTATGGCTACACCTTC. Amino acids: CASSFSGADNYGYTF.

In its sample, this clonotype was seen a few times. The chain is built from TRBV2 and TRBJ1-6; 8 positions agree with TRBD1. With 5 bases clipped from V and 8 bases from J, the junction kept 8 bases outside the gene matches. Germline CDR1 and CDR2: SNHLY and FYNNEI. The CDR3 loop spans 15 amino acids. The CDR3 sequence: CASSPLGQGDSPLHF. The CDR3 coding sequence is TGTGCCAGCAGTCCCCTCGGACAGGGTGATTCACCCCTCCACTTT. Drawing the rest from reference TRBV2 and TRBJ1-6, the complete variable domain is EPEVTQTPSHQVTQMGQEVILRCVPISNHLYFYWYRQILGQKVEFLVSFYNNEISEKSEIFDDQFSVERPDGSNFTLKIRSTKLEDSAMYFCASSPLGQGDSPLHFGNGTRLTVT.

As regards this clonotype: Since a much larger clone is just one base distant, this may be a read error. The genes are TRBV7-8 and TRBJ1-1, with TRBD1 identical over 7 bases. The CDR3 consists of 16 residues. Germline V gives CDR1 SGHVS, CDR2 FQNEAQ. For the CDR3, the DNA is TGTGCCAGCGGCTTAAGGGGGCGCGGGGAGAACACTGAAGCTTTCTTT. Encoded protein: CASGLRGRGENTEAFF.

The chain is built from TRBV20-1 and TRBJ2-3; 8 bases are a match to TRBD2. Unmatched junction bases numbered 7, after V lost 7 bases and J lost 1 base. CDR1 is DFQATT and CDR2 is SNEGSKA in the germline V gene (reference sequence). This CDR3 has 14 residues. As DNA, the CDR3 is TGCAGTGTTCCAGCGGGAGAGGGCACAGATACGCAGTATTTT. Amino acids: CSVPAGEGTDTQYF.

Remarks on this clonotype: A read error is possible here, since a much larger clone lies one base away. The chain is built from TRBV20-1 and TRBJ1-3; no firm D call. This CDR3 is built from 13 residues. The V gene's germline CDR1 is DFQATT and CDR2 SNEGSKA (reference sequence). CDR3 bases: TGCAGTGCTCCAGGCAACTCTGGAAACACCATGTATTTT. Its translation is CSAPGNSGNTMYF.

This clonotype came up a few times. The chain combines TRBV20-1 with TRBJ2-1; 8 bases line up with TRBD1. Losses at the gene ends were 2 bases for V and 7 bases for J; bases not matched to a gene: 13. Germline values: CDR1 DFQATT, CDR2 SNEGSKA (reference sequence). The CDR3 loop spans 16 amino acids. For the CDR3, the DNA is TGCAGTGCTAGAACCCTAGGACAGGGAGCTTGGAATGAGCAGTTCTTC. Translating it yields CSARTLGQGAWNEQFF.

In its sample, this clonotype was seen a few times. The CDR3 sequence is CASSWRGPDEKLFF. CDR3 coding DNA: TGCGCCAGCAGCTGGAGGGGGCCGGATGAAAAACTGTTTTTT. V gene TRBV5-1 combines with J gene TRBJ1-4; 7 bases fit TRBD1. The length of the CDR3 is 14 residues. Losses at the gene ends were 3 bases for V and 6 bases for J; bases not matched to a gene: 5. CDR1 and CDR2 (germline): SGHRS, YFSETQ.

The chain has TRBV6-1 and TRBJ1-6; unclear D gene. V shed 3 bases and J shed 10 bases, with 10 bases lying between them. Germline V CDR1 and CDR2: MNHNS, SASEGT. The CDR3 is 13 amino acids. The CDR3 coding sequence is TGTGCCAGCAGTGAGCTTTGGAGGTCACCCCTCCACTTT. This gives the protein CASSELWRSPLHF.

The V and J genes are TRBV20-1 and TRBJ2-1; possibly TRBD2 for D (5 bases). CDR1 and CDR2 from the germline V gene are DFQATT and SNEGSKA (reference sequence). V gave up 3 bases and J gave up 0 bases, with 12 bases separating them. This CDR3 has 15 residues. DNA of the CDR3: TGCAGTGCTAGGAGCGGAACAAACTCCTACAATGAGCAGTTCTTC. Translating it yields CSARSGTNSYNEQFF.

This clonotype showed up many times. This chain joins TRBV7-9 and TRBJ2-5; D ambiguous. Germline CDR1 reads SEHNR; CDR2 reads FQNEAQ (reference sequence). CDR3 size: 11 residues. Trimming pared 4 bases from V and 4 bases from J, leaving 4 bases between. For the CDR3, the DNA is TGTGCCAGCAGCTCCGCAGAGACCCAGTACTTC. It is translated as CASSSAETQYF.

Details on this clonotype: A much larger clonotype is one base distant, so this may be a read error. V usage is TRBV19 and J usage is TRBJ1-2; perhaps TRBD1 as D (5 bases). The CDR3 sequence is 13 residues long. Germline V CDR1 and CDR2: LNHDA, SQIVND (reference sequence). The chain's CDR3 is CANSTVRDRGYTF. Written as DNA, the CDR3 is TGTGCCAATAGTACCGTTAGGGACCGTGGCTACACCTTC.

This clonotype was observed a few times. The V call is TRBV20-1, the J call TRBJ1-5, with D tentatively TRBD1 (6 bases). This CDR3 is 15 amino acids long. Trimming removed 0 bases at V and 4 bases at J, with 13 bases between. Germline CDR1 DFQATT, CDR2 SNEGSKA (reference sequence). CDR3 in amino acids: CSARDSRGGNQPQHF. CDR3 coding DNA: TGCAGTGCTAGAGATAGCAGGGGAGGGAATCAGCCCCAGCATTTT.

V is TRBV13 and J is TRBJ2-2; 12 bases are shared with TRBD2. The CDR3 is 19 amino acids. Germline V gene data show CDR1 as PRHDT and CDR2 as FYEKMQ (reference sequence). V trimming: 5 bases; J trimming: 1 base; junction bases outside the gene matches: 11. As DNA, the CDR3 is TGTGCCAGCAGCATCAGACTAGCGGGGGAGATCATGAACACCGGGGAGCTGTTTTTT. Amino acid sequence: CASSIRLAGEIMNTGELFF.

Note on this clonotype: The junction shows a germline mismatch at one end, possibly a read error. The CDR3, as DNA: TGTGCCAGCAGCAACGAGCGGGGGAGCACAGATACGCAGTGTTTT. Residues: CASSNERGSTDTQCF. The genes are TRBV5-4 and TRBJ2-3, with 8 bases identical to TRBD2. Looked up from germline, CDR1 is SGHNT and CDR2 is YYREEE (reference sequence). The CDR3 loop spans 15 amino acids.

The chain combines TRBV6-1 with TRBJ1-1; the match to TRBD1 covers 7 bases. The V gene end was trimmed by 5 bases and the J gene end by 6 bases; junction bases not matched to a gene: 9. CDR3 size: 14 residues. The germline V gene encodes CDR1 MNHNS and CDR2 SASEGT. CDR3 loop: CASSRVGGGAEAFF. In DNA form, the CDR3 reads TGTGCCAGCAGTCGCGTTGGAGGGGGCGCTGAAGCTTTCTTT.

This clonotype was observed at least ten times. V usage is TRBV2 and J usage is TRBJ2-7; either TRBD1 or TRBD2 may fit D (5 bases each). V lost 6 bases and J 0 bases, leaving 9 bases between the germline ends. CDR1 is SNHLY and CDR2 is FYNNEI in the germline V gene. The CDR3 is 13 residues long. The CDR3 sequence is CASRGTDSYEQYF. Here the CDR3 DNA reads TGTGCCAGCAGGGGGACGGACTCCTACGAGCAGTACTTC. Together with reference TRBV2 and TRBJ2-7, the CDR3 gives the full variable domain: EPEVTQTPSHQVTQMGQEVILRCVPISNHLYFYWYRQILGQKVEFLVSFYNNEISEKSEIFDDQFSVERPDGSNFTLKIRSTKLEDSAMYFCASRGTDSYEQYFGPGTRLTVT.

This clonotype was counted once. Being one base from a much bigger clone, this may be a read error. The rearrangement links TRBV10-3 to TRBJ2-7, with unresolved D. The germline V and J ends were trimmed by 10 bases and 0 bases, with 19 bases remaining between them. Germline CDR1 ENHRY, CDR2 SYGVKD. This CDR3 has 15 residues. The CDR3, as DNA: TGTGCCACCAACCCCAACCAGGATTTCTCCTACGAGCAGTACTTC. Translating gives CATNPNQDFSYEQYF.